This TCR beta chain stems from a study of T-cell reconstitution after alpha-beta-depleted transplantation in children. Unique molecular identifiers were incorporated when the TCRbeta library was constructed. In TCRdb, the PCR reads were re-called with MiXCR into one record per CDR3 protein. The sample shows about a million distinct CDR3 sequences, roughly 29% of them seen only once. The CDR3 is 14 residues long. Germline CDR1 reads DFQATT; CDR2 reads SNEGSKA (reference sequence). V dropped 3 bases and J dropped 9 bases, with 18 bases sitting between them. This sequence originates from a boy in the first two years of life who had a stem cell transplant for SCID, so the T cells may come from the graft donor. Here the sequenced sample was PBMCs, mostly from graft donor cells, taken 360 days after TCRalphabeta/CD19-depleted stem cell transplant. The V gene is TRBV20-1, the J gene TRBJ2-1, with D tentatively TRBD1 or TRBD2 (6 bases each). The CDR3 bases are TGCAGTGCTAGGGGGCTAGCGAGAGGGGGTGAGCAGTTCTTC. It specifies CSARGLARGGEQFF.